The 28 T cell receptor beta chains below were found in one sample sequenced in a study of beta chain features in type 1 diabetes. The entirety of the isolated RNA underwent reverse transcription, so expressed TCRB transcripts were sequenced. Profiling relied on immunoSEQ multiplex PCR, and the TCRdb table lists in-frame clones only, not all of them. The sample has about 900,000 clones; roughly a sixth are singletons. Sequencing was done on a sample of naive CD4+ T cells from blood. The source of these receptors is a woman aged 18-29 years in good health.

This clone appeared a few times. This chain joins TRBV18 and TRBJ2-1; D possibly uses TRBD1 or TRBD2 (6 bases each). The length of the CDR3 is 15 residues. The germline V and J ends were trimmed by 5 bases and 8 bases, with 19 bases remaining between them. Looked up from germline, CDR1 is KGHSH and CDR2 is LQKENI. CDR3 in DNA: TGTGCCAGCTCATCCTCTCAAGGGGGGCTTGATGAGCAGTTCTTC. The encoded protein is CASSSSQGGLDEQFF.

The chain carries TRBV9 and TRBJ2-5, with D possibly matching TRBD1 (6 bases). V was trimmed by 3 bases and J by 4 bases, leaving 13 bases between them. This CDR3 contains 14 residues. CDR1 and CDR2 (germline): SGDLS, YYNGEE. The CDR3 region is CASSGTGSGETQYF. CDR3 sequence (DNA): TGTGCCAGCAGCGGAACAGGGTCGGGAGAGACCCAGTACTTC. Full variable domain (missing parts from reference TRBV9 and TRBJ2-5): DSGVTQTPKHLITATGQRVTLRCSPRSGDLSVYWYQQSLDQGLQFLIQYYNGEERAKGNILERFSAQQFPDLHSELNLSSLELGDSALYFCASSGTGSGETQYFGPGTRLLVL.

This sequence joins TRBV6-5 and TRBJ2-1; no clear D. CDR1 is MNHEY and CDR2 is SVGAGI in the germline V gene. Trimming left V 5 bases short and J 10 bases short, with 9 bases between. The CDR3 spans 11 residues. The CDR3 region is CASSPVMEQFF. Written as DNA, the CDR3 is TGTGCCAGCAGTCCTGTTATGGAGCAGTTCTTC.

This clone was observed a handful of times. The V call is TRBV14, the J call TRBJ2-2; maybe TRBD1 (5 bases). The germline V gene encodes CDR1 SGHDN and CDR2 FVKESK. The CDR3 is 14 amino acids. Trimming pared 5 bases from V and 4 bases from J, leaving 11 bases between. CDR3 bases: TGTGCCAGCAGCAAAAGACAGAGCACCGGGGAGCTGTTTTTT. It is translated as CASSKRQSTGELFF. The entire variable domain, with the rest obtained from reference TRBV14 and TRBJ2-2, is as follows: EAGVTQFPSHSVIEKGQTVTLRCDPISGHDNLYWYRRVMGKEIKFLLHFVKESKQDESGMPNNRFLAERTGGTYSTLKVQPAELEDSGVYFCASSKRQSTGELFFGEGSRLTVL.

This sequence joins TRBV6-4 and TRBJ1-2; 8 nucleotides agree with TRBD1. This CDR3 contains 16 residues. The J segment lost 4 bases and the V segment lost 5 bases, leaving 12 bases of the junction unmatched. The germline CDR1 and CDR2 sequences are MRHNA and SNTAGT. CDR3 residues: CASSPTDRGLTYGYTF. The CDR3 nucleotides read TGTGCCAGCAGTCCAACCGACAGGGGACTAACCTATGGCTACACCTTC.

This clone was observed at least ten times. The chain recombines TRBV14 with TRBJ2-1; 10 bases fit TRBD2. V shed 4 bases, J shed 3 bases, and the junction held 3 bases outside the gene matches. The CDR3 spans 15 residues. Germline V gives CDR1 SGHDN, CDR2 FVKESK. The CDR3 here is CASSRAGGVYNEQFF. The CDR3 DNA reads TGTGCCAGCAGCCGAGCGGGAGGGGTCTACAATGAGCAGTTCTTC.

The chain carries TRBV5-1 and TRBJ2-2; TRBD2 might be the D (6 bases). Germline-derived CDR1 and CDR2 are SGHRS and YFSETQ. CDR3 length equals 15 residues. V gave up 4 bases and J gave up 4 bases, with 14 bases separating them. The CDR3 DNA follows: TGCGCCAGCAGCGGACCAACTAGCACCACCGGGGAGCTGTTTTTT. Translated: CASSGPTSTTGELFF.

This clone was observed a few times. This chain connects TRBV5-1 to TRBJ2-1; possible D gene TRBD2, 6 bases. The CDR3 runs to 13 residues. CDR1 and CDR2 (germline): SGHRS, YFSETQ. Trimming removed 7 bases at V and 6 bases at J, with 14 bases between. CDR3 DNA sequence: TGCGCCAGCCGCCGGGACTCTCTCAATGAGCAGTTCTTC. It specifies CASRRDSLNEQFF.

This chain joins TRBV2 and TRBJ2-1; D possibly corresponds to TRBD1 (6 bases). V gave up 2 bases and J gave up 3 bases, with 11 bases separating them. The CDR3 has 15 amino acids. Per germline, CDR1 SNHLY and CDR2 FYNNEI. The CDR3 DNA reads TGTGCCAGCAGTGAACGCAGGACAGACTACAATGAGCAGTTCTTC. As protein: CASSERRTDYNEQFF.

This clone was counted a few times. The chain joins TRBV7-9 to TRBJ2-3; D uncertain. Germline V lookup: CDR1 SEHNR, CDR2 FQNEAQ (reference sequence). The CDR3 has 15 amino acids. Trimming left V 2 bases short and J 0 bases short, with 9 bases between. The DNA of the CDR3 is TGTGCCAGCAGCTTACCTAGGTCGAGCACAGATACGCAGTATTTT. Its translation is CASSLPRSSTDTQYF.

The chain combines TRBV5-1 with TRBJ1-3, with a possible D match to TRBD1 (6 bases). Trimming left V 0 bases short and J 2 bases short, with 12 bases between. Germline values: CDR1 SGHRS, CDR2 YFSETQ. This CDR3 has 16 residues. The CDR3 spells CASSLAAGDTGNTIYF. The CDR3 DNA sequence: TGCGCCAGCAGCTTGGCCGCAGGGGACACTGGAAACACCATATATTTT.

This sequence joins TRBV28 and TRBJ2-5; TRBD1 matches at 12 bases. Germline CDR1 is MDHEN and CDR2 is SYDVKM. V gave up 6 bases and J gave up 6 bases; unmatched junction bases: 8. There are 15 residues in the CDR3. In DNA form, the CDR3 reads TGTGCCAGCAGGACACCGGGACAGGGGGCGAAGACCCAGTACTTC. It specifies CASRTPGQGAKTQYF.

This clone showed up just a few times. V usage is TRBV2 and J usage is TRBJ2-3; no firm D call. Trimming took off 5 bases at V and 0 bases at J, with 15 bases between the two ends. CDR1 SNHLY and CDR2 FYNNEI come from the germline V gene. This CDR3 has 16 amino acids. Here the CDR3 DNA reads TGTGCCAGCAGTAAGACAACTACCTCTAGCACAGATACGCAGTATTTT. It translates to CASSKTTTSSTDTQYF.

A few counts support this clone. The chain joins TRBV7-3 to TRBJ2-2; D not resolved. The CDR3 is 12 amino acids. Trimming cost V 5 bases and J 7 bases, with 8 bases left between them. Per the germline V gene, CDR1 is SGHTA and CDR2 is FQGTGA. Here the CDR3 reads CASSKTGGELFF. In DNA, the CDR3 is TGTGCCAGCAGCAAGACCGGCGGGGAGCTGTTTTTT.

V is TRBV18 and J is TRBJ2-2; a possible D gene is TRBD1 (5 bases). There are 16 residues in the CDR3. Germline CDR1 reads KGHSH; CDR2 reads LQKENI. V gave up 9 bases and J gave up 0 bases, with 17 bases separating them. The CDR3 DNA reads TGTGCCAGTTCGGAGCAGGACAACTCGAACACCGGGGAGCTGTTTTTT. Amino acid sequence: CASSEQDNSNTGELFF.

In this sample, this clone turned up a few times. This chain uses TRBV7-2 with TRBJ2-5, with 9 bases that match TRBD1. Germline lookup yields CDR1 SGHTA and CDR2 FQGNSA. The CDR3 runs 14 residues. Trimming cost V 2 bases and J 7 bases; bases outside gene matches: 5. The DNA for the CDR3 is TGTGCCAGCAGCTTAAGGGACAGGGATCGGACCCAGTACTTC. Translated, it gives CASSLRDRDRTQYF.

This clone was counted only a few times. The chain joins TRBV19 to TRBJ2-1; a weak D match, TRBD1 (6 bases). Germline-derived CDR1 and CDR2 are LNHDA and SQIVND (reference sequence). The CDR3 loop spans 12 amino acids. The V end was cut by 7 bases, the J end by 4 bases, with 8 bases between. The CDR3 nucleotides are TGTGCCAGTACGGACAGTTACAATGAGCAGTTCTTC. Protein product: CASTDSYNEQFF.

The V gene is TRBV5-4, the J gene TRBJ2-2, with D perhaps TRBD1 or TRBD2 (5 bases each). The V gene's germline CDR1 is SGHNT and CDR2 YYREEE (reference sequence). The CDR3 consists of 15 residues. V was trimmed by 3 bases and J by 4 bases, leaving 13 bases between them. CDR3: CASSSRGRSTGELFF. The CDR3 nucleotides read TGTGCCAGCAGCTCACGGGGACGGAGCACCGGGGAGCTGTTTTTT.

The V call is TRBV6-5, the J call TRBJ1-2; 8 nucleotides match TRBD1. Losses at the gene ends were 3 bases for V and 6 bases for J; bases not matched to a gene: 12. The CDR3 has 16 amino acids. Germline CDR1 and CDR2: MNHEY and SVGAGI. CDR3 sequence reads: CASSYRNIGQGHGYTF. CDR3 DNA sequence: TGTGCCAGCAGTTATAGAAATATTGGACAGGGCCATGGCTACACCTTC.

The chain recombines TRBV5-1 with TRBJ2-7, with 9 bases identical to TRBD2. CDR3 length: 15 amino acids. The V segment lost 1 base and the J segment 7 bases; nucleotides outside the gene matches: 9. CDR1 is SGHRS and CDR2 is YFSETQ in the germline V gene. The CDR3 coding sequence is TGCGCCAGCAGCTTGTGGTTGCGGGAGGGTGGTGAGCAGTACTTC. Residues: CASSLWLREGGEQYF.

This clone has just a few counts. This chain uses TRBV4-2 with TRBJ2-1; 8 nucleotides align to TRBD1. Germline values: CDR1 LGHNA, CDR2 YNFKEQ. The J segment lost 8 bases and the V segment lost 4 bases, leaving 13 bases of the junction unmatched. This CDR3 is built from 16 residues. The CDR3 sequence is CASSRRLTGVIDEQFF. The DNA for the CDR3 is TGTGCCAGCAGCCGAAGACTGACAGGGGTTATCGATGAGCAGTTCTTC.

This clone was found a few times. This rearrangement joins TRBV28 to TRBJ2-3, with TRBD2 matching over 7 bases. CDR3 length: 17 residues. Germline V gene data show CDR1 as MDHEN and CDR2 as SYDVKM. The V segment lost 6 bases and the J segment 2 bases; nucleotides outside the gene matches: 14. As DNA, the CDR3 is TGTGCCAGCAGCCCTTCCGTCGGGCGGGAGCCCACAGATACGCAGTATTTT. This translates into CASSPSVGREPTDTQYF.

There are a few counts of this clone. The chain recombines TRBV9 with TRBJ2-2, with a weak D call TRBD1 (5 bases). Germline CDR1 SGDLS, CDR2 YYNGEE. The CDR3 extends over 15 amino acids. Deletions cut 0 bases from V and 6 bases from J, with 12 bases between. CDR3 sequence (DNA): TGTGCCAGCAGCGTAGCCCGGCAGGGTCCCGGGGAGCTGTTTTTT. Its protein product is CASSVARQGPGELFF. Drawing the rest from reference TRBV9 and TRBJ2-2, the complete variable domain is DSGVTQTPKHLITATGQRVTLRCSPRSGDLSVYWYQQSLDQGLQFLIQYYNGEERAKGNILERFSAQQFPDLHSELNLSSLELGDSALYFCASSVARQGPGELFFGEGSRLTVL.

The chain recombines TRBV28 with TRBJ2-7; 8 bases fit TRBD1. V shed 8 bases and J 3 bases; nucleotides not matched to a gene: 9. CDR3 length: 14 residues. Germline V gene data show CDR1 as MDHEN and CDR2 as SYDVKM. CDR3 protein: CASCYRQGSYEQYF. DNA of the CDR3: TGTGCCAGCTGCTACAGACAGGGGAGCTACGAGCAGTACTTC.

In its sample, this clone was seen many times. The same CDR3 arises from other DNA sequences in this sample as well. The chain uses TRBV18 and TRBJ2-1, with 15 bases that match TRBD2. CDR1 is KGHSH, CDR2 LQKENI, per germline. The ends lost 3 bases at V and 9 bases at J; junction bases unmatched: 3. The length of the CDR3 is 15 residues. The CDR3 is CASSPGLAGGGEQFF. CDR3 sequence (DNA): TGTGCCAGCTCACCGGGACTAGCGGGAGGCGGTGAGCAGTTCTTC.

This chain links TRBV19 with TRBJ2-2; TRBD2 might be the D (6 bases). CDR1 LNHDA and CDR2 SQIVND come from the germline V gene (reference sequence). Trimming took 3 bases from V and 2 from J, leaving 10 bases between them. The CDR3 length is 15 residues. The CDR3 DNA reads as TGTGCCAGTAGTATCGGGACTCATAACACCGGGGAGCTGTTTTTT. It translates to CASSIGTHNTGELFF. Based on the CDR3 plus reference TRBV19 and TRBJ2-2, the full variable domain is DGGITQSPKYLFRKEGQNVTLSCEQNLNHDAMYWYRQDPGQGLRLIYYSQIVNDFQKGDIAEGYSVSREKKESFPLTVTSAQKNPTAFYLCASSIGTHNTGELFFGEGSRLTVL.

This clone has more than one count but fewer than ten. The V and J genes are TRBV7-2 and TRBJ2-1; D gene uncertain. The CDR3 runs 13 residues. CDR1 SGHTA and CDR2 FQGNSA come from the germline V gene. Trimming stripped 10 bases from V and 0 bases from J, with 10 bases between. In DNA form, the CDR3 reads TGTGCCACCCGGATCGACTCCTACAATGAGCAGTTCTTC. The encoded protein is CATRIDSYNEQFF.

This chain connects TRBV4-2 to TRBJ2-5; perhaps TRBD2 as D (5 bases). Germline assignment: CDR1 LGHNA and CDR2 YNFKEQ. This CDR3 region has 15 residues. Deletions cut 5 bases from V and 0 bases from J, with 13 bases between. The CDR3 DNA sequence: TGTGCCAGCAGCTCGAAAACGGGGAACCAAGAGACCCAGTACTTC. It yields the protein CASSSKTGNQETQYF.